A single T cell receptor (beta chain) is shown here with its context. These data come from a study of OX40 agonist ivuxolimab in advanced cancers. The repertoire was sequenced with immunoSEQ multiplex PCR; TCRdb's copy has only in-frame clones and lacks some. Of 70,000 to 95,000 clones detected, around 90% appear once; the ten largest clones hold more than 0.95%. The sequencing here drew on CD4+ or CD8+ T cells sorted from blood, taken in a trial of the OX40 agonist ivuxolimab. This clonotype originated in an adult with an advanced solid tumor such as melanoma, head and neck, liver or kidney cancer.

CDR3 nucleotides: TGTGCCAGCAGTGGCTTAGGTAGCGCCTACGAGCAGTACTTC. It is translated as CASSGLGSAYEQYF. V is TRBV6-7 and J is TRBJ2-7; D might be TRBD2 (5 bases). TRBV6-7 is flagged as an ORF with uncertain function. Between the trimmed V and J ends, which lost 5 bases and 2 bases, there was a span of 13 bases. The CDR3 spans 14 residues.